The 18 T cell receptor beta chains below were found in one sample sequenced in a study of ipilimumab plus nivolumab after autologous stem cell transplantation. The table came from immunoSEQ multiplex PCR; TCRdb's copy has only in-frame clones and leaves some out. The table has 2,500 to 4,000 clones, roughly 84% seen once. Source: PBMCs, taken in a trial of ipilimumab plus nivolumab as post-transplant consolidation. Receptor source: a male donor with multiple myeloma.

With respect to this clone: Other nucleotide sequences from this sample produce the same CDR3. The V gene is TRBV6-5, the J gene TRBJ2-7, with D possibly called TRBD1 or TRBD2 (6 bases each). Trimming pared 6 bases from V and 2 bases from J, leaving 8 bases between. The CDR3 has 12 amino acids. CDR1 and CDR2 from the germline V gene are MNHEY and SVGAGI. The CDR3 here is CASRGGTYEQYF. CDR3 DNA sequence: TGTGCCAGCAGAGGGGGGACCTACGAGCAGTACTTC.

This clone has a single count. An end of the junction does not agree with germline; a read error may underlie this. This rearrangement joins TRBV28 to TRBJ2-7; tentative D call: TRBD2 (5 bases). There are 18 residues in the CDR3. In germline, CDR1 is MDHEN, CDR2 SYDVKM. The CDR3 loop reads CASSPAANWAPDSHEQYF. Here the CDR3 DNA reads TGTGCCAGCAGTCCCGCGGCGAATTGGGCCCCGGACTCCCACGAGCAGTACTTC.

The CDR3 is CASPLVTDTQYF. The CDR3 nucleotides read TGTGCCAGCCCTCTGGTCACAGATACGCAGTATTTT. The J gene is TRBJ2-3, the V gene TRBV6-8, with no clear D. CDR1 is MNHGY, CDR2 SAAAGT, per germline. Trimming shortened V by 8 bases and J by 2 bases, and 8 bases separated the two germline ends. This CDR3 contains 12 residues.

This sequence joins TRBV5-1 and TRBJ1-5; D remains ambiguous. Trimming removed 1 base from V and 2 bases from J, with 10 bases in between. This CDR3 is 15 amino acids long. Per germline, CDR1 SGHRS and CDR2 YFSETQ. The CDR3 reads CASSLSGSGNQPQHF. The CDR3 DNA reads as TGCGCCAGCAGCTTGAGCGGTTCGGGCAATCAGCCCCAGCATTTT.

V and J are TRBV7-9 and TRBJ2-5; no reliable D call. V lost 2 bases and J 0 bases, leaving 4 bases between the germline ends. The V gene's germline CDR1 is SEHNR and CDR2 FQNEAQ (reference sequence). The CDR3 consists of 13 residues. This chain's CDR3 is CASSLRHQETQYF. CDR3 nucleotide sequence: TGTGCCAGCAGCTTAAGGCACCAAGAGACCCAGTACTTC.

The chain links TRBV9 to TRBJ2-1, with TRBD1 matching over 11 bases. This CDR3 has 21 residues. Looked up from germline, CDR1 is SGDLS and CDR2 is YYNGEE. J gave up 4 bases and V 0 bases, and 18 bases lay outside the gene matches. CDR3 region: CASSVESDGQGAYISYNEQFF. The CDR3 DNA follows: TGTGCCAGCAGCGTAGAGTCCGATGGACAGGGGGCTTACATTAGTTACAATGAGCAGTTCTTC.

The genes are TRBV5-1 and TRBJ1-3; tentatively, D is TRBD1 (6 bases). V was trimmed by 8 bases and J by 2 bases, leaving 8 bases between them. The germline V gene encodes CDR1 SGHRS and CDR2 YFSETQ. This CDR3 has 12 amino acids. CDR3 region: CASGTPGNTIYF. CDR3 nucleotide sequence: TGCGCCAGTGGGACACCTGGAAACACCATATATTTT.

The V gene is TRBV29-1, the J gene TRBJ1-2; unclear D gene. Deletions cut 0 bases from V and 0 bases from J, with 11 bases between. The germline CDR1 and CDR2 sequences are SQVTM and ANQGSEA. The CDR3 is made up of 15 amino acids. CDR3 coding DNA: TGCAGCGTTGAAGAATTTCGACGGACTAACTATGGCTACACCTTC. Encoded protein: CSVEEFRRTNYGYTF.

The V gene is TRBV28, the J gene TRBJ2-5; D uncertain. CDR3 length: 14 residues. The germline gives CDR1 MDHEN, CDR2 SYDVKM. Trimming shortened V by 3 bases and J by 2 bases, and 10 bases separated the two germline ends. The DNA of the CDR3 is TGTGCCAGCAGTTTCGAGTACACTCAAGAGACCCAGTACTTC. Translated: CASSFEYTQETQYF.

This clone was seen a single time. The V call is TRBV15, the J call TRBJ2-1; 10 positions agree with TRBD1. The V segment lost 3 bases and the J segment 5 bases; nucleotides outside the gene matches: 4. The CDR3 spans 15 residues. Germline V CDR1 and CDR2: LNHNV, YYDKDF (reference sequence). CDR3 residues: CATSRRGTGDNEQFF. CDR3 sequence (DNA): TGTGCCACCAGCAGGCGCGGGACAGGGGACAATGAGCAGTTCTTC.

For the CDR3, the DNA is TGTGCCAGCTCACCACAGATGAGATCGCACGTGGGCACTGAAGCTTTCTTT. This translates into CASSPQMRSHVGTEAFF. The J gene is TRBJ1-1, the V gene TRBV18; D remains ambiguous. The V end lost 1 base, the J end lost 4 bases, and 19 bases lay between the germline ends. The CDR3 totals 17 residues. From germline, CDR1 is KGHSH and CDR2 LQKENI. The variable domain in full, completed from reference TRBV18 and TRBJ1-1, reads NAGVMQNPRHLVRRRGQEARLRCSPMKGHSHVYWYRQLPEEGLKFMVYLQKENIIDESGMPKERFSAEFPKEGPSILRIQQVVRGDSAAYFCASSPQMRSHVGTEAFFGQGTRLTVV.

This chain connects TRBV28 to TRBJ2-5; a possible D gene is TRBD2 (7 bases). Germline V gives CDR1 MDHEN, CDR2 SYDVKM. The CDR3 runs to 13 residues. V dropped 8 bases and J dropped 4 bases, with 14 bases sitting between them. CDR3 sequence (DNA): TGTGCCAGCGGGGGGGCCAGGCGAGAGACCCAGTACTTC. Protein: CASGGARRETQYF.

This clone has a single count. The chain has TRBV5-1 and TRBJ2-3; no clear D. Between the trimmed V and J ends, which lost 0 bases and 2 bases, there was a span of 7 bases. Germline V gene data show CDR1 as SGHRS and CDR2 as YFSETQ. CDR3 length: 14 amino acids. CDR3 protein: CASSLGQNTDTQYF. The CDR3 region has the DNA TGCGCCAGCAGCTTGGGCCAGAACACAGATACGCAGTATTTT.

About this clone itself: The sample holds other DNA sequences that translate to the same CDR3. This chain links TRBV7-6 with TRBJ1-6; 10 bases agree with TRBD1. J lost 7 bases, V lost 1 base, and 7 bases had no gene match. CDR1 is SGHVS and CDR2 is FNYEAQ in the germline V gene. The CDR3 runs to 17 residues. CDR3: CASSLGPGTGDNSPLHF. In nucleotides, the CDR3 is TGTGCCAGCAGCTTAGGCCCCGGGACAGGGGACAATTCACCCCTCCACTTT.

The chain is built from TRBV29-1 and TRBJ2-3, with D unclear. Germline V CDR1 and CDR2: SQVTM, ANQGSEA. Deletions cut 4 bases from V and 6 bases from J, with 11 bases between. The CDR3 has 12 residues. In DNA, the CDR3 is TGCAGCGTTGGGAAGGACGGGGATACGCAGTATTTT. Protein product: CSVGKDGDTQYF.

Comment on this clone: An end of the junction does not agree with germline; a read error may underlie this. In DNA form, the CDR3 reads TGTGCCAGCAGTTTATGGGGCGGGATCCAAGAGGCCCAGTACTTC. It yields the protein CASSLWGGIQEAQYF. The chain recombines TRBV28 with TRBJ2-5, with D maybe TRBD2 (6 bases). Germline CDR1 MDHEN, CDR2 SYDVKM. The CDR3 has 15 amino acids.

V gene TRBV5-1 combines with J gene TRBJ1-4; no clear D. Germline lookup yields CDR1 SGHRS and CDR2 YFSETQ. The length of the CDR3 is 15 residues. Trimming left V 3 bases short and J 8 bases short, with 17 bases between. The CDR3 sequence: CASSSNGRGREKLFF. The CDR3 nucleotides read TGCGCCAGCAGCTCTAACGGACGGGGTCGGGAAAAACTGTTTTTT.

The genes are TRBV30 and TRBJ1-2; D is ambiguous. Per the germline V gene, CDR1 is GTSNPN and CDR2 is SVGIG (reference sequence). V was shortened by 3 bases and J by 6 bases, with 14 bases between the two germline ends. There are 13 residues in the CDR3. CDR3 amino acids: CAWRVQLSHGYTF. The CDR3, as DNA: TGTGCCTGGAGGGTTCAACTTAGCCATGGCTACACCTTC.